Listed here are 21 T cell receptor beta chains from one sample, sequenced in a study of blood T cell repertoires in COVID-19. Clones were sequenced by immunoSEQ multiplex PCR, and TCRdb holds only the in-frame ones, with some missing. Of about 200,000 clones in the sample, about 85% were seen once. Sequencing input: peripheral blood. The receptors shown here come from a man between 60 and 75 years old with active or convalescent COVID-19.

The chain uses TRBV4-2 and TRBJ2-7; 14 bases fit TRBD2. CDR3 length: 17 amino acids. CDR1 is LGHNA, CDR2 YNFKEQ, per germline. J gave up 4 bases and V 5 bases, and 10 bases lay outside the gene matches. CDR3 amino acids: CASSYGTSGGATYEQYF. The CDR3 bases are TGTGCCAGCAGCTACGGGACTAGCGGGGGTGCTACATACGAGCAGTACTTC.

The chain joins TRBV3-1 (or the pseudogene TRBV3-2) to TRBJ1-2, with 7 bases aligning to TRBD1. Germline V CDR1 and CDR2: LGHDT, YNNKEL (reference sequence). V lost 6 bases to trimming and J lost 0 bases; unmatched junction nucleotides: 7. This CDR3 region has 15 residues. For the CDR3, the DNA is TGTGCCAGCAGACAAAGGGACAGACCTAACTATGGCTACACCTTC. This encodes CASRQRDRPNYGYTF.

The CDR3 DNA is TGTGCCAGCAGTTACTCGACAGGTAATGAAGCTTTCTTT. Its protein is CASSYSTGNEAFF. This chain uses TRBV6-5 with TRBJ1-1; a weak D match, TRBD1 (6 bases). The CDR3 has 13 amino acids. The germline V gene has CDR1 MNHEY and CDR2 SVGAGI. V was pared by 0 bases and J by 7 bases, with 9 bases between.

The chain couples TRBV13 to TRBJ1-1, with D possibly matching TRBD1 (5 bases). The CDR3 length is 13 residues. Deletions cut 1 base from V and 6 bases from J, with 9 bases between. CDR1 is PRHDT, CDR2 FYEKMQ, per germline (reference sequence). CDR3 nucleotides: TGTGCCAGCAGCTTAGTTCGGGGGGCTGAAGCTTTCTTT. It translates to CASSLVRGAEAFF. The full variable domain, in which reference TRBV13 and TRBJ1-1 provide the parts outside the CDR3, is AAGVIQSPRHLIKEKRETATLKCYPIPRHDTVYWYQQGPGQDPQFLISFYEKMQSDKGSIPDRFSAQQFSDYHSELNMSSLELGDSALYFCASSLVRGAEAFFGQGTRLTVV.

V and J are TRBV2 and TRBJ1-5, with TRBD1 matching 7 bases. Germline V gene data show CDR1 as SNHLY and CDR2 as FYNNEI. V shed 5 bases, J shed 4 bases, and the junction held 5 bases outside the gene matches. CDR3 length: 14 amino acids. The CDR3 nucleotides are TGTGCCAGCAGTCGACAGGGCGAAAATCAGCCCCAGCATTTT. Protein product: CASSRQGENQPQHF.

The chain is built from TRBV7-9 and TRBJ2-5; 11 positions agree with TRBD2. The V segment lost 2 bases and the J segment 4 bases; nucleotides outside the gene matches: 9. The CDR3 sequence is 17 residues long. Per germline, CDR1 SEHNR and CDR2 FQNEAQ (reference sequence). This CDR3 reads CASSLLMGSGGAETQYF. The CDR3 DNA sequence: TGTGCCAGCAGCTTACTGATGGGTAGCGGGGGGGCAGAGACCCAGTACTTC.

The J gene is TRBJ1-3, the V gene TRBV3-1 (or the pseudogene TRBV3-2); D not resolved. Trimming left V 1 base short and J 4 bases short, with 5 bases between. In germline, CDR1 is LGHDT, CDR2 YNNKEL (reference sequence). This CDR3 has 13 residues. CDR3 nucleotide sequence: TGTGCCAGCAGCCAAGCCATCGGAAACACCATATATTTT. This codes for CASSQAIGNTIYF.

This chain links TRBV10-3 with TRBJ2-3; 8 nucleotides match TRBD2. Germline trimming cut 3 bases from V and 0 bases from J; bases unmatched to any gene: 8. This CDR3 is built from 17 residues. Germline lookup yields CDR1 ENHRY and CDR2 SYGVKD. CDR3 in DNA: TGTGCCATCAGTGACGGTAGGAGCGGGGGTAGCACAGATACGCAGTATTTT. Translation: CAISDGRSGGSTDTQYF.

The V call is TRBV14, the J call TRBJ1-2; D might be TRBD1 (6 bases). Trimming pared 0 bases from V and 7 bases from J, leaving 15 bases between. Germline V gene sequence: CDR1 SGHDN, CDR2 FVKESK. The CDR3 totals 15 residues. The CDR3 DNA reads as TGTGCCAGCAGCCAAGACGCCAGGGGAAATGGTGGCTACACCTTC. Protein product: CASSQDARGNGGYTF.

This clone was observed once. The chain combines TRBV6-1 with TRBJ2-7; the match to TRBD1 covers 9 bases. CDR1 and CDR2 (germline): MNHNS, SASEGT. Trimming removed 3 bases from V and 2 bases from J; junction bases left unmatched: 8. The CDR3 spans 16 residues. CDR3 DNA: TGTGCCAGCAGTGACCTTGGACAGGGGAGGGCCTACGAGCAGTACTTC. Translation gives CASSDLGQGRAYEQYF.

V gene TRBV30 combines with J gene TRBJ1-1; 8 positions match TRBD1. There are 18 residues in the CDR3. After removal of 2 bases from V and 5 bases from J, the junction contained 19 bases not matched to a gene. CDR1 GTSNPN and CDR2 SVGIG come from the germline V gene (reference sequence). CDR3 residues: CAWSTTLRLGQGRTEAFF. CDR3 DNA sequence: TGTGCCTGGAGTACCACTTTACGACTCGGACAGGGACGGACTGAAGCTTTCTTT.

The J gene is TRBJ2-3, the V gene TRBV19; 7 bases map to TRBD1. Germline loops: CDR1 LNHDA, CDR2 SQIVND (reference sequence). The CDR3 runs 15 residues. Trimming cost V 1 base and J 3 bases; bases outside gene matches: 4. The CDR3 region is CASSIVGRGTDTQYF. The DNA of the CDR3 is TGTGCCAGTAGTATAGTAGGCAGGGGGACAGATACGCAGTATTTT.

V usage is TRBV10-3 and J usage is TRBJ1-3; no reliable D call. The CDR3 consists of 16 residues. Germline-derived CDR1 and CDR2 are ENHRY and SYGVKD. Trimming removed 6 bases from V and 1 base from J, with 16 bases in between. CDR3 nucleotide sequence: TGTGCCATCAGGACAACGGCCTCGGAATCTGGAAACACCATATATTTT. The encoded protein is CAIRTTASESGNTIYF.

Written as DNA, the CDR3 is TGTGCCAGCAGCGCGACTAGCGGGGGCTTGGAGACCCAGTACTTC. This codes for CASSATSGGLETQYF. V usage is TRBV9 and J usage is TRBJ2-5; 12 positions match TRBD2. Germline V lookup: CDR1 SGDLS, CDR2 YYNGEE. Trimming took 3 bases from V and 5 from J; bases not matched to a gene: 5. This CDR3 region has 15 residues. The full variable domain, completed using reference TRBV9 and TRBJ2-5, is DSGVTQTPKHLITATGQRVTLRCSPRSGDLSVYWYQQSLDQGLQFLIQYYNGEERAKGNILERFSAQQFPDLHSELNLSSLELGDSALYFCASSATSGGLETQYFGPGTRLLVL.

V gene TRBV6-4 combines with J gene TRBJ1-5, with D perhaps matching TRBD1 (5 bases). Germline values: CDR1 MRHNA, CDR2 SNTAGT. V was trimmed by 7 bases and J by 2 bases, leaving 27 bases between them. The CDR3 is 19 amino acids. CDR3 loop: CASKLIFVSGVMGNQPQHF. CDR3 sequence (DNA): TGTGCCAGCAAACTTATCTTCGTATCGGGGGTTATGGGCAATCAGCCCCAGCATTTT.

The chain is built from TRBV24-1 and TRBJ2-1, with D maybe TRBD1 (6 bases). Trimming took off 0 bases at V and 5 bases at J, with 22 bases between the two ends. Germline-derived CDR1 and CDR2 are KGHDR and SFDVKD. The CDR3 consists of 19 residues. This CDR3 is CATSDLNLYRAEGNNEQFF. In DNA form, the CDR3 reads TGTGCCACCAGTGATTTGAACCTCTACAGGGCAGAAGGGAACAATGAGCAGTTCTTC.

This rearrangement joins TRBV7-9 to TRBJ2-7, with D tentatively TRBD1 (5 bases). V was clipped by 2 bases and J by 3 bases, with 14 bases between them. Germline assignment: CDR1 SEHNR and CDR2 FQNEAQ (reference sequence). CDR3 length equals 15 residues. CDR3 bases: TGTGCCAGCAGCTTATCAGGGTTGGGGAACTACGAGCAGTACTTC. It yields the protein CASSLSGLGNYEQYF.

The rearrangement links TRBV25-1 to TRBJ1-2; D is unclear. Germline V gene data show CDR1 as MGHDK and CDR2 as SYGVNS. This CDR3 has 12 amino acids. The V end was cut by 5 bases, the J end by 8 bases, with 12 bases between. The CDR3 nucleotides read TGTGCCAGCAGTCTGGAGGCAGGAGGCTACACCTTC. This encodes CASSLEAGGYTF.

The rearrangement joins TRBV2 to TRBJ2-2; D is unclear. V was shortened by 8 bases and J by 6 bases, with 13 bases between the two germline ends. Per the germline V gene, CDR1 is SNHLY and CDR2 is FYNNEI. The CDR3 length is 13 residues. CDR3 nucleotides: TGTGCCAGCTCGCTAGTTTACGCCGGGGAGCTGTTTTTT. As protein: CASSLVYAGELFF.

This chain links TRBV18 with TRBJ2-2; TRBD2 aligns across 10 bases. Germline trimming cut 3 bases from V and 2 bases from J; bases unmatched to any gene: 3. This CDR3 region has 16 residues. Germline assignment: CDR1 KGHSH and CDR2 LQKENI. CDR3 bases: TGTGCCAGCTCACCGAAGCGGGGGGGCAACACCGGGGAGCTGTTTTTT. Its translation: CASSPKRGGNTGELFF.

The gene calls are TRBV2 and TRBJ1-5; D unresolved. The CDR3 runs 15 residues. Germline CDR1 reads SNHLY; CDR2 reads FYNNEI. V was trimmed by 6 bases and J by 0 bases, leaving 12 bases between them. The CDR3 protein is CASSNSEVSNQPQHF. In DNA form, the CDR3 reads TGTGCCAGCAGCAATTCCGAGGTTAGCAATCAGCCCCAGCATTTT.